These T cell receptor beta chains were read from a single sample in a study of CD8+ T cells in alopecia areata. Generated by immunoSEQ multiplex PCR, the TCRdb table keeps only in-frame clones and is missing some. The data show 100,000 to 120,000 clones, with 45% to 60% seen just once and roughly a quarter held by the top ten. Sample: NKG2D-low CD8+ T cells sorted from blood. The receptors were gathered from a human donor with alopecia areata. Each CDR3 is given with its conserved first and last residue. The D gene is left open where the match is weak. Clone size is given for some rows only: seen once, a few or many times, or a class if the clone is expanded.

d_gene,abundance,v_gene,j_gene,CDR3aa,CDR3nt
.,few,TRBV4-1,TRBJ2-5,CASSQVSGEETQYF,TGCGCCAGCAGCCAAGTTTCCGGGGAAGAGACCCAGTACTTC
TRBD1,.,TRBV15,TRBJ2-5,CATSSRQGKDQETQYF,TGTGCCACCAGCTCCCGACAGGGCAAAGATCAAGAGACCCAGTACTTC
TRBD2,.,TRBV28,TRBJ2-1,CASSGRDGLNEQFF,TGTGCCAGTAGCGGGAGGGATGGTCTGAATGAGCAGTTCTTC
.,.,TRBV13,TRBJ2-3,CASSLAADTQYF,TGTGCCAGCAGCTTAGCCGCAGATACGCAGTATTTT
TRBD2,once,TRBV29-1,TRBJ2-7,CSVVWTSGRAGLYEQYF,TGCAGCGTTGTTTGGACTAGCGGGAGGGCAGGTCTTTACGAGCAGTACTTC
.,few,TRBV27,TRBJ1-3,CASSLSAVLGNTIYF,TGTGCCAGCAGTTTATCGGCTGTCCTTGGAAACACCATATATTTT
.,few,TRBV5-1,TRBJ2-2,CASSLVSGELFF,TGCGCCAGCAGCTTGGTATCCGGGGAGCTGTTTTTT
.,.,TRBV28,TRBJ2-7,CASSFSAGGYEQYF,TGTGCCAGCAGTTTTTCGGCGGGCGGCTACGAGCAGTACTTC
TRBD2,.,TRBV15,TRBJ2-1,CATSWLAGSSYNEQFF,TGTGCCACCAGCTGGCTAGCGGGGAGCTCCTACAATGAGCAGTTCTTC
.,few,TRBV7-9,TRBJ2-7,CASSPRQSTYEQYF,TGTGCCAGCAGCCCCCGACAGTCTACCTACGAGCAGTACTTC
.,.,TRBV5-4,TRBJ2-1,CASSGQVGGSSYNEQFF,TGTGCCAGCAGCGGCCAGGTAGGTGGATCCTCCTACAATGAGCAGTTCTTC
.,few,TRBV15,TRBJ1-5,CATSRQGQPQHF,TGTGCCACCAGCAGACAAGGTCAGCCCCAGCATTTT
TRBD2,.,TRBV7-9,TRBJ2-3,CASSLPLSGKQLATDTQYF,TGTGCCAGCAGCCTCCCACTTAGCGGGAAACAACTCGCCACAGATACGCAGTATTTT
TRBD1,.,TRBV2,TRBJ1-1,CASSSGGDRGFNTEAFF,TGTGCCAGCAGTTCTGGCGGGGACAGGGGATTTAACACTGAAGCTTTCTTT
.,.,TRBV7-9,TRBJ2-5,CASSFAGQETQYF,TGTGCCAGCAGCTTTGCGGGGCAAGAGACCCAGTACTTC
TRBD1,few,TRBV4-1,TRBJ2-7,CASRERQGLYEQYF,TGCGCCAGCAGGGAAAGACAGGGCCTCTACGAGCAGTACTTC
TRBD2,.,TRBV5-1,TRBJ2-7,CASSLGKAGGPSYEQYF,TGCGCCAGCAGCTTGGGGAAAGCGGGAGGGCCGTCCTACGAGCAGTACTTC
.,.,TRBV4-1,TRBJ2-7,CASSQGEGAYEQYF,TGCGCCAGCAGCCAAGGAGAGGGTGCCTACGAGCAGTACTTC
.,.,TRBV30,TRBJ1-3,CAWRDRETGNTIYF,TGTGCCTGGAGGGACAGAGAGACTGGAAACACCATATATTTT
TRBD1,once,TRBV27,TRBJ1-2,CASSPPGQEASRYGYTF,TGTGCCAGCAGTCCCCCGGGACAGGAGGCTTCACGGTATGGCTACACCTTC
.,.,TRBV28,TRBJ1-5,CASSLGPQHF,TGTGCCAGCAGTTTGGGGCCCCAGCATTTT
.,few,TRBV28,TRBJ2-7,CASSPWGGTEQYF,TGTGCCAGCAGCCCGTGGGGGGGCACCGAGCAGTACTTC
.,.,TRBV5-4,TRBJ2-3,CASSLRLGTDTQYF,TGTGCCAGCAGCTTGAGGTTGGGCACAGATACGCAGTATTTT
.,few,TRBV13,TRBJ2-7,CASSHPGDYEQYF,TGTGCCAGCAGTCACCCCGGGGACTACGAGCAGTACTTC
TRBD2,few,TRBV4-1,TRBJ2-7,CASSLKAGEAYEQYF,TGCGCCAGCAGCCTAAAAGCGGGAGAGGCCTACGAGCAGTACTTC
.,once,TRBV6-5,TRBJ2-7,CASSYTGNEQYF,TGTGCCAGCAGTTACACAGGGAACGAGCAGTACTTC
.,.,TRBV12-5,TRBJ1-2,CASGLPGRERDYGYTF,TGTGCTAGTGGTTTGCCGGGTCGGGAAAGAGACTATGGCTACACCTTC
.,.,TRBV7-9,TRBJ2-7,CASSRFREGASSYEQYF,TGTGCCAGCAGCCGCTTTCGAGAGGGAGCCTCTTCCTACGAGCAGTACTTC
.,.,TRBV9,TRBJ1-4,CASSVAVGKGHEKLFF,TGTGCCAGCAGCGTAGCAGTAGGGAAGGGGCATGAAAAACTGTTTTTT
.,.,TRBV4-1,TRBJ2-1,CASSQSVARQQFF,TGCGCCAGCAGCCAGTCCGTCGCTAGGCAGCAGTTCTTC
.,.,TRBV5-1,TRBJ1-2,CASSLAGVNYGYTF,TGCGCCAGCAGCTTGGCCGGGGTAAACTATGGCTACACCTTC
TRBD2,once,TRBV6-5,TRBJ2-1,CASSRGLAGGFEQFF,TGTGCCAGCAGCCGCGGGCTAGCGGGAGGATTCGAGCAGTTCTTC
TRBD1,.,TRBV28,TRBJ2-7,CASSRDREVYEQYF,TGTGCCAGCAGTCGGGACAGGGAGGTTTACGAGCAGTACTTC
.,few,TRBV30,TRBJ2-7,CACNRASSYEQYF,TGTGCCTGTAACAGGGCAAGCTCCTACGAGCAGTACTTC
.,.,TRBV7-2,TRBJ2-3,CASSVGGDTQYF,TGTGCCAGCAGCGTAGGAGGTGATACGCAGTATTTT
TRBD2,.,TRBV2,TRBJ2-1,CASLAGVHNEQFF,TGTGCCAGTCTAGCGGGAGTCCACAATGAGCAGTTCTTC
TRBD1,.,TRBV4-1,TRBJ2-1,CASSLAADRADNEQFF,TGCGCCAGCAGCCTTGCCGCCGACAGGGCGGACAATGAGCAGTTCTTC
TRBD1,.,TRBV6-5,TRBJ2-1,CASSYSDRGWNEQFF,TGTGCCAGCAGTTATTCGGACAGGGGTTGGAATGAGCAGTTCTTC
TRBD1,.,TRBV25-1,TRBJ1-2,CASSAKGQPGYTF,TGTGCCAGCAGTGCAAAGGGACAGCCTGGCTACACCTTC
.,.,TRBV21-1,TRBJ2-1,CASNTTGAGPVREQFF,TGTGCCAGCAACACAACCGGGGCAGGGCCGGTGAGGGAGCAGTTCTTC
.,.,TRBV27,TRBJ2-7,CASSLNAGAGYEQYF,TGTGCCAGCAGTTTAAATGCAGGGGCGGGCTACGAGCAGTACTTC
.,.,TRBV4-2,TRBJ2-1,CASSQESRDSYNEQFF,TGTGCCAGCAGCCAAGAGTCCAGGGACTCCTACAATGAGCAGTTCTTC
.,many,TRBV5-4,TRBJ2-2,CASTPGGGELFF,TGTGCCAGCACCCCGGGTGGCGGGGAGCTGTTTTTT
TRBD2,once,TRBV27,TRBJ2-7,CASSVTSGSPQKDF,TGTGCCAGCAGTGTGACTAGCGGGAGCCCCCAGAAGGACTTC
.,.,TRBV13,TRBJ2-5,CASSFRGGQETQYF,TGTGCCAGCAGCTTCAGGGGAGGCCAAGAGACCCAGTACTTC
.,.,TRBV7-2,TRBJ2-3,CASSYRDRTQYF,TGTGCCAGCAGTTATCGAGATCGTACGCAGTATTTT
TRBD1,many,TRBV5-8,TRBJ2-5,CASRIHRGRFQETQYF,TGTGCCAGCAGAATACACAGGGGGCGCTTCCAAGAGACCCAGTACTTC
.,.,TRBV28,TRBJ1-2,CASRAGAGSYTF,TGTGCCAGCAGGGCAGGGGCAGGAAGCTACACCTTC
.,.,TRBV19,TRBJ2-5,CASSPRPGGMKTQYF,TGTGCCAGTAGTCCCCGTCCCGGCGGGATGAAGACCCAGTACTTC
TRBD2,.,TRBV2,TRBJ2-1,CASSAGLVGEQFF,TGTGCCAGCAGTGCCGGACTAGTGGGTGAGCAGTTCTTC
.,medium-sized,TRBV29-1,TRBJ2-1,CSVERRDNEQFF,TGCAGCGTTGAACGTAGGGACAATGAGCAGTTCTTC
.,.,TRBV10-2,TRBJ2-3,CATLFDTQYF,TGCGCCACCCTTTTCGATACGCAGTATTTT
.,few,TRBV7-9,TRBJ2-7,CASTPTASYEQYF,TGTGCCAGCACCCCGACAGCAAGCTACGAGCAGTACTTC
.,.,TRBV18,TRBJ2-2,CASPDGTGELFF,TGTGCCAGCCCCGACGGGACCGGGGAGCTGTTTTTT
.,few,TRBV27,TRBJ2-7,CASSLSIGYEQYF,TGTGCCAGCAGTTTATCGATCGGGTACGAGCAGTACTTC
.,.,TRBV5-4,TRBJ2-5,CASSLEEGGETQYF,TGTGCCAGCAGCTTGGAAGAGGGAGGAGAGACCCAGTACTTC